The 5 T cell receptor beta chains presented below share a single source sample, sequenced in a study of long-term antiretroviral therapy in people with HIV. Assay version v3.0 of immunoSEQ was used, and it was run at survey level. The method was immunoSEQ multiplex PCR; TCRdb's version includes in-frame clones alone and lacks a portion of them. The profile shows about 21,000 clones, approximately 90% of them singletons. The sequencing used unsorted PBMCs, collected 2.3 years after starting antiretroviral therapy. Source of these receptors: a man aged 55 to 70 with HIV.

The rearrangement uses TRBV5-1 and TRBJ2-1; tentative D call: TRBD2 (5 bases). The V and J ends lost 2 bases and 8 bases respectively, with 17 bases between them. CDR1 and CDR2 from the germline V gene are SGHRS and YFSETQ. The CDR3 runs 15 residues. CDR3 DNA sequence: TGCGCCAGCAGCTTCTCCAGACGAGGAGCGGATGAGCAGTTCTTC. Protein product: CASSFSRRGADEQFF.

The chain's CDR3 is CASSPRTASNYGYTF. The CDR3 region has the DNA TGTGCCAGCAGCCCTCGGACAGCTTCTAACTATGGCTACACCTTC. V usage is TRBV9 and J usage is TRBJ1-2, with D perhaps TRBD1 (6 bases). The CDR3 extends over 15 amino acids. CDR1 is SGDLS, CDR2 YYNGEE, per germline. The V and J ends lost 4 bases and 0 bases respectively, with 13 bases between them.

The chain is built from TRBV28 and TRBJ2-3; TRBD2 agrees at 7 bases. V lost 6 bases and J lost 2; bases outside the gene matches: 14. The CDR3 has 17 residues. From germline, CDR1 is MDHEN and CDR2 SYDVKM. This chain's CDR3 is CASSQLGEGPLTDTQYF. The CDR3 DNA follows: TGTGCCAGCAGCCAACTCGGGGAGGGGCCCCTCACAGATACGCAGTATTTT. Variable domain in full (rest from reference TRBV28 and TRBJ2-3): DVKVTQSSRYLVKRTGEKVFLECVQDMDHENMFWYRQDPGLGLRLIYFSYDVKMKEKGDIPEGYSVSREKKERFSLILESASTNQTSMYLCASSQLGEGPLTDTQYFGPGTRLTVL.

V gene TRBV7-9 combines with J gene TRBJ1-1, with TRBD1 as a possible D gene (5 bases). CDR1 is SEHNR, CDR2 FQNEAQ, per germline (reference sequence). This CDR3 spans 12 amino acids. V lost 3 bases, J lost 10 bases, and 12 bases lay in between. The CDR3 reads CASSFTGLGAFF. The CDR3 coding sequence is TGTGCCAGCAGCTTTACAGGCTTGGGAGCTTTCTTT.

This chain joins TRBV7-2 and TRBJ1-2; D remains ambiguous. This CDR3 spans 13 amino acids. The V end was cut by 5 bases, the J end by 2 bases, with 9 bases between. Germline loops: CDR1 SGHTA, CDR2 FQGNSA. The CDR3, as DNA: TGTGCCAGCAGCGTGGACGGAAACTATGGCTACACCTTC. This sequence encodes CASSVDGNYGYTF. The full variable domain, its missing parts supplied by reference TRBV7-2 and TRBJ1-2, is GAGVSQSPSNKVTEKGKDVELRCDPISGHTALYWYRQSLGQGLEFLIYFQGNSAPDKSGLPSDRFSAERTGGSVSTLTIQRTQQEDSAVYLCASSVDGNYGYTFGSGTRLTVV.